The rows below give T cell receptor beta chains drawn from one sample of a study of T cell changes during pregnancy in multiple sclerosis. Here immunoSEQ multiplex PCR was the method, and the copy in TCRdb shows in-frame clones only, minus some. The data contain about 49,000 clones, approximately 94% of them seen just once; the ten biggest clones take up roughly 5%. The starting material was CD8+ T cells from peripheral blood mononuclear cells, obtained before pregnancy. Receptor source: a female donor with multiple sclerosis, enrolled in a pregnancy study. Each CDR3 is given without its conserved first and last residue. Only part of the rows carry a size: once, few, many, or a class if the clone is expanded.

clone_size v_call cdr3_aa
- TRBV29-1 SVFDRDGYT
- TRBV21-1 ASRTGVGIEAF
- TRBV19 ASSIGLSSGNTIY
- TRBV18 ASSPPGQGLGEQY
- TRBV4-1 ASSFGTENTEAF
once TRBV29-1 SVGTDSEKLF
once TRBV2 ASRGRSLTFYGYT
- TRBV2 ANNGGGLNEKLF
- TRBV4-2 ASSQGEGVYEQY
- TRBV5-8 ASSRGQVPQETQY
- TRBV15 ATSSGTDRGLFNTQY
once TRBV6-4 ASSDNLVAGVHEQF
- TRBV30 AWSSTGEGYT
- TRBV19 ASSIAGFSYGYT
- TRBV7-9 ASSAVTGKGTAF
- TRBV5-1 ASSSTGGRGNTEAF
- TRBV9 ASSHHRDRGVTDTQY
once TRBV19 ASSIWGGHTEAF
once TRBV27 ASSLGLAGGGSYEQY
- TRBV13 ASSFRSGRGIEQF
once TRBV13 ASSPGQGSYEQY
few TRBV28 AVQGNTEAF
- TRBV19 ASSIIAGPNQPQH
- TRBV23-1 ASMRAIEQY
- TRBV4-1 ASSQDRDYEQY
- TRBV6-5 ASSYSRVARPNTIY
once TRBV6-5 ASAPSGDTQY
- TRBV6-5 ASQLSGANTDTQY
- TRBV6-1 ASSERTLRGNQPQH
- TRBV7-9 ASGLGEDTQY
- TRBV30 AWSLGQGAYEQY
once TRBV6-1 ASSEGGLAGFYNEQF
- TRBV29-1 SVEETTGGWETQY
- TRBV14 ASTAQTETANTEAF
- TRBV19 ASSSMMSSYNEQF
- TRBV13 ASSPDTVITGELF
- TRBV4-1 ASSPGEGSNEQF
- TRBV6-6 ASSYGASTEAF
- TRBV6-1 ASSEIGSRYNEQF
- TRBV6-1 ANSEALVRALAGVYEQY
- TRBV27 ASSLAGGPLNIQY
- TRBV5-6 ASSQSLGLAREQY
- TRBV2 ASIGGGMRDIQY
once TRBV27 ASSLNEQF
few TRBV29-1 SVEDGTGSGYT
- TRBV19 ASTTSGSFNEQF